This note documents a single T cell receptor beta chain sequence. Its target is not known. The CDR3 length is 15 residues. Germline values: CDR1 SGDLS, CDR2 YYNGEE. The sample comes from a study of T cells expressing NK-cell markers. Study in general: Sorted CD3+CD56+NKG2C+, CD3+CD56+NKG2C- and CD3+CD56-NKG2C+ T cells provided the TCR beta repertoires.

A 5'RACE template switching approach incorporating UMIs was used to make TCR beta cDNA. TCRdb re-called the 5' RACE reads, yielding one record per CDR3 amino acid sequence without DNA. The table lists 150,000 or so distinct CDR3 sequences. Study results and caveats: The study found these clonotypes also leading the CD3+CD56-NKG2C+ fraction in a few donors. For six donors, the dominant NKG2C+ clonotypes made up roughly 1.0-7.0% of their CD8+ T cells.

The sample comprised blood T cells: a sorted CD56 or NKG2C T cell subset, CD4+ or CD8+ T cells, or bulk PBMC T cells (not recorded which). The sequence derives from a woman aged 50 to 65 in good health. V is TRBV9 and J is TRBJ2-1; no DNA is available, so the TRBD2 call from TCRdb remains unchecked. Here the CDR3 reads CASSQSGRPYNEQFF.